This entry lists 20 T cell receptor beta chains sequenced from one sample in a study of blood T cell repertoires in COVID-19 (dated by TCRdb to about 2020). Libraries came from the immunoSEQ multiplex PCR assay. Imported from immuneACCESS, the table was reduced by TCRdb to in-frame sequences with V and J called. These copies leave out some clones; in studies compared against another copy, an unresolved V gene accounts for under half, and the cause of the remainder is not known. Recorded for this sample are a few hundred thousand clones; roughly 86% of them occurred a single time. Jointly, the top ten make up over 8.5% of the sample. What was sequenced was peripheral blood. All receptors come from a woman aged 25 to 39 with COVID-19, enrolled during active disease.

The rearrangement joins TRBV27 to TRBJ1-4; D remains unclear. Trimming shortened V by 6 bases and J by 7 bases, and 18 bases separated the two germline ends. There are 15 residues in the CDR3. Germline assignment: CDR1 MNHEY and CDR2 SMNVEV (reference sequence). The CDR3 DNA sequence: TGTGCCAGCAGCCTCATAGGGAGTTATGGTGAAAAACTGTTTTTT. Its protein product is CASSLIGSYGEKLFF.

J is TRBJ2-7 and V is TRBV12-3 or TRBV12-4; weak D call: TRBD1 (7 bases). The CDR3 spans 12 residues. V was clipped by 4 bases and J by 4 bases, with 8 bases between them. The CDR3 loop reads CASSSGGYEQYF. CDR3 coding DNA: TGTGCCAGCAGTTCAGGGGGGTACGAGCAGTACTTC.

The genes are TRBV20-1 and TRBJ1-5; D perhaps matches TRBD1 (5 bases). Per germline, CDR1 DFQATT and CDR2 SNEGSKA (reference sequence). The CDR3 covers 13 residues. With 3 bases removed from V and 6 bases from J, the gap between germline ends came to 12 bases. Here the CDR3 reads CSASLGASQPQHF. CDR3 nucleotides: TGCAGTGCTAGTTTAGGGGCCAGTCAGCCCCAGCATTTT.

The J gene is TRBJ1-2, the V gene TRBV7-8, with TRBD1 as a possible D gene (6 bases). Trimming stripped 3 bases from V and 6 bases from J, with 14 bases between. In germline, CDR1 is SGHVS, CDR2 FQNEAQ. The CDR3 is made up of 14 amino acids. In nucleotides, the CDR3 is TGTGCCAGCAGCTTCAGGGGAAGAGGGAATGGCTACACCTTC. Translated: CASSFRGRGNGYTF.

This clone was seen more than once but under ten times. The chain has TRBV6-5 and TRBJ2-7, with D hard to call. The CDR3 loop spans 16 amino acids. V lost 0 bases to trimming and J lost 3 bases, with 15 bases between them. From germline, CDR1 is MNHEY and CDR2 SVGAGI. CDR3 in amino acids: CASSYSIRSSNYEQYF. In nucleotides, the CDR3 is TGTGCCAGCAGTTACTCGATCCGGTCCTCAAACTACGAGCAGTACTTC.

To note about this clone: Different DNA sequences within this sample yield the same CDR3. This sequence joins TRBV28 and TRBJ1-2, with D possibly matching TRBD1 (6 bases). Germline V gene lookup returns CDR1 MDHEN and CDR2 SYDVKM. V lost 5 bases, J lost 7 bases, and 14 bases lay in between. The CDR3 sequence is 13 residues long. CDR3: CASSPRGAGGYTF. CDR3 nucleotides: TGTGCCAGCAGTCCCCGGGGGGCGGGTGGCTACACCTTC.

This chain joins TRBV27 and TRBJ2-7, with a weak D call TRBD1 (6 bases). With 2 bases removed from V and 0 bases from J, the gap between germline ends came to 8 bases. There are 14 residues in the CDR3. Germline V gene lookup returns CDR1 MNHEY and CDR2 SMNVEV (reference sequence). The CDR3 DNA reads as TGTGCCAGCAGTTTAATGGGGGCCTCCTACGAGCAGTACTTC. It yields the protein CASSLMGASYEQYF.

This clone was seen once. V usage is TRBV9 and J usage is TRBJ2-5; TRBD2 aligns across 15 bases. CDR1 is SGDLS and CDR2 is YYNGEE in the germline V gene. The V and J ends lost 0 bases and 7 bases, in that order; junction bases with no gene match: 13. This CDR3 spans 19 amino acids. The CDR3 reads CASSVGLGLAGGPSATQYF. In DNA, the CDR3 is TGTGCCAGCAGCGTAGGGTTGGGACTAGCGGGGGGACCTTCAGCGACCCAGTACTTC.

This sequence joins TRBV20-1 and TRBJ2-3; the D gene is possibly TRBD1 (6 bases). V was trimmed by 3 bases and J by 3 bases, leaving 13 bases between them. The CDR3 is 14 residues long. The V gene's germline CDR1 is DFQATT and CDR2 SNEGSKA (reference sequence). The CDR3 loop reads CSASWGRGTDTQYF. CDR3 in DNA: TGCAGTGCTAGTTGGGGCAGGGGTACAGATACGCAGTATTTT.

The chain recombines TRBV4-1 with TRBJ2-1; 9 bases are a match to TRBD2. CDR3 length: 16 residues. The V gene's germline CDR1 is MGHRA and CDR2 YSYEKL. V trimming: 0 bases; J trimming: 6 bases; junction bases outside the gene matches: 6. The CDR3 region is CASSQDGLAGSNEQFF. CDR3 nucleotides: TGCGCCAGCAGCCAAGATGGGCTAGCGGGGTCCAATGAGCAGTTCTTC.

This clone turned up a few times. The chain carries TRBV7-9 and TRBJ2-5; no reliable D call. The CDR3 is 14 residues long. Between the trimmed V and J ends, which lost 3 bases and 2 bases, there was a span of 10 bases. Per germline, CDR1 SEHNR and CDR2 FQNEAQ (reference sequence). DNA for the CDR3: TGTGCCAGCAGCTTCCTCGCGGCTCAAGAGACCCAGTACTTC. Translation gives CASSFLAAQETQYF.

The chain links TRBV6-5 to TRBJ2-7; 10 bases map to TRBD1. Germline V gene data show CDR1 as MNHEY and CDR2 as SVGAGI. The CDR3 is made up of 14 amino acids. The V and J ends lost 4 bases and 4 bases, in that order; junction bases with no gene match: 4. The DNA for the CDR3 is TGTGCCAGCAGTTCGGGACAGGGGATGTACGAGCAGTACTTC. Translating gives CASSSGQGMYEQYF.

The chain recombines TRBV7-2 with TRBJ2-5; a weak D match, TRBD1 (5 bases). V was trimmed by 6 bases and J by 3 bases, leaving 11 bases between them. Germline V gives CDR1 SGHTA, CDR2 FQGNSA. The CDR3 is 13 residues long. The CDR3 coding sequence is TGTGCCAGCAGTTCTGACAGAGAAGAGACCCAGTACTTC. This codes for CASSSDREETQYF.

CDR3 bases: TGTGCCAGCTCACCGGGAAACAGGGGGAATCAGCCCCAGCATTTT. Amino acids: CASSPGNRGNQPQHF. The V and J genes are TRBV18 and TRBJ1-5, with 8 nucleotides matching TRBD1. V trimming: 3 bases; J trimming: 4 bases; junction bases outside the gene matches: 5. The CDR3 runs to 15 residues. The germline gives CDR1 KGHSH, CDR2 LQKENI.

The chain carries TRBV11-3 and TRBJ2-7; D might be TRBD2 (5 bases). The germline V and J ends were trimmed by 5 bases and 5 bases, with 13 bases remaining between them. Germline-derived CDR1 and CDR2 are SGHNT and YENEEA. The CDR3 has 13 amino acids. Here the CDR3 DNA reads TGTGCCAGCAGCCCTCAGAACGGGGACGAGCAGTACTTC. This encodes CASSPQNGDEQYF.

V gene TRBV19 combines with J gene TRBJ1-6; possibly TRBD1 for D (6 bases). The V end was cut by 8 bases, the J end by 9 bases, with 17 bases between. This CDR3 has 14 amino acids. Germline values: CDR1 LNHDA, CDR2 SQIVND (reference sequence). CDR3 amino acids: CASGRGGETSPLHF. As DNA, the CDR3 is TGTGCCAGTGGCCGAGGGGGAGAAACTTCACCCCTCCACTTT. Supplemented by reference TRBV19 and TRBJ1-6, the full variable domain reads DGGITQSPKYLFRKEGQNVTLSCEQNLNHDAMYWYRQDPGQGLRLIYYSQIVNDFQKGDIAEGYSVSREKKESFPLTVTSAQKNPTAFYLCASGRGGETSPLHFGNGTRLTVT.

The gene calls are TRBV10-3 and TRBJ2-3, with 12 positions matching TRBD2. V shed 6 bases and J 5 bases; nucleotides not matched to a gene: 6. CDR1 and CDR2 from the germline V gene are ENHRY and SYGVKD. CDR3 length: 15 amino acids. CDR3 protein: CAISTSGGHGDTQYF. In DNA form, the CDR3 reads TGTGCCATCAGCACTAGCGGGGGGCATGGAGATACGCAGTATTTT.

The chain recombines TRBV21-1 with TRBJ2-5; no check of the table's D call, TRBD1, against the DNA was made. TRBV21-1 is reported as a pseudogene. The CDR3 totals 14 residues. The CDR3 sequence is CASSSDKYQETQYF. CDR3 sequence (DNA): TGTGCCAGCAGCAGCGACAAATATCAAGAGACCCAGTACTTC.

The rearrangement uses TRBV5-4 and TRBJ2-3; 10 positions match TRBD2. Germline V lookup: CDR1 SGHNT, CDR2 YYREEE (reference sequence). The J segment lost 4 bases and the V segment lost 7 bases, leaving 9 bases of the junction unmatched. This CDR3 contains 15 residues. The DNA for the CDR3 is TGTGCCAGCTCTGAGCGGGGGGGCGTGTCAGATACGCAGTATTTT. Its protein is CASSERGGVSDTQYF.

V is TRBV29-1 and J is TRBJ2-3; no clear D. The CDR3 loop spans 10 amino acids. Germline lookup yields CDR1 SQVTM and CDR2 ANQGSEA. V was pared by 5 bases and J by 5 bases, with 5 bases between. CDR3 sequence: CSVLRDTQYF. In nucleotides, the CDR3 is TGCAGCGTTCTACGAGATACGCAGTATTTT.